Described below is a single T cell receptor (beta chain) sequence and its context. The entry originates in a study of CXCR3-negative and CXCR3-positive naive CD8 T cells. Across the study: There were about 140 million TRB reads altogether, and each library had about 1.5 +/- 0.3 million of them.

cDNA libraries for TRB were generated by 5' RACE incorporating UMI labels. TCRdb reprocessed the 5' RACE reads and keeps a single row for each CDR3 protein, giving no DNA. Recorded for this sample: some 40,000 distinct CDR3 sequences. Sample: memory CD8+ T cells from blood. The sequence was collected from a human donor in good health. Some clones in this sample may be carry-over from other donors' samples.

CDR3 protein: CATSSQCDWIEKNCFF. The chain links TRBV15 to TRBJ1-4. CDR3 length: 16 residues. The germline gives CDR1 LNHNV, CDR2 YYDKDF (reference sequence).